A single sample is the source of the 10 T cell receptor beta chains below, sequenced in a study of Graves' ophthalmopathy and Graves' hyperthyroidism. Investigators amplified TCR beta CDR3 regions from RNA transcripts. In the first round, RT-PCR was carried out with HTBI primers, and a multiplex PCR formed the second round. Via MiXCR, TCRdb re-called the multiplex PCR reads, giving one row per CDR3 protein. The data show about 400,000 distinct CDR3 sequences, roughly 21% seen once. Sequenced material: peripheral blood. Receptor source: a woman aged 18-35 years with stable Graves' hyperthyroidism.

This clonotype was recorded once. A much larger clone lies one base from this, so it may be a read error. This chain connects TRBV3-1 to TRBJ1-1; D gene unclear. This CDR3 is built from 13 residues. Germline V gene data show CDR1 as LGHDT and CDR2 as YNNKEL (reference sequence). The germline V and J ends were trimmed by 3 bases and 3 bases, with 8 bases remaining between them. The CDR3 is CASSQVGYTEAFF. The CDR3 DNA sequence: TGTGCCAGCAGCCAGGTCGGTTACACTGAAGCTTTCTTT.

This clonotype was picked up many times. The rearrangement links TRBV10-3 to TRBJ2-7; perhaps TRBD2 as D (6 bases). The length of the CDR3 is 16 residues. Germline V gene data show CDR1 as ENHRY and CDR2 as SYGVKD. Trimming left V 8 bases short and J 0 bases short, with 20 bases between. Here the CDR3 DNA reads TGTGCCATCGCCGGGGGTGTTAGACGGAGCTCCTACGAGCAGTACTTC. It codes for CAIAGGVRRSSYEQYF.

There are many counts of this clonotype. The rearrangement uses TRBV29-1 and TRBJ2-7; D is unresolved. V was cut by 0 bases and J by 5 bases, with 11 bases left in between. CDR1 SQVTM and CDR2 ANQGSEA come from the germline V gene. There are 13 residues in the CDR3. The CDR3 region is CSVEDWVKDEQYF. The CDR3 DNA reads TGCAGCGTTGAAGATTGGGTGAAGGACGAGCAGTACTTC.

This clonotype appeared many times. The chain uses TRBV15 and TRBJ2-7, with D uncertain. The ends were cut back, 2 bases at V and 4 bases at J, with 12 bases in the middle. The CDR3 has 14 amino acids. The germline CDR1 and CDR2 sequences are LNHNV and YYDKDF (reference sequence). The CDR3 is CATSRRVGRYEQYF. As DNA, the CDR3 is TGTGCCACCAGCAGACGAGTTGGAAGATACGAGCAGTACTTC.

This clonotype has a count of ten or more. The DNA of the CDR3 is TGTGCCAGCAGACAGGGTCGCATGAACACTGAAGCTTTCTTT. Translated, it gives CASRQGRMNTEAFF. The chain couples TRBV2 to TRBJ1-1; perhaps TRBD1 as D (6 bases). Per the germline V gene, CDR1 is SNHLY and CDR2 is FYNNEI. The CDR3 runs 14 residues. With 6 bases removed from V and 0 bases from J, the gap between germline ends came to 11 bases.

The table lists this clonotype with a count of one. The chain couples TRBV20-1 to TRBJ2-4; TRBD1 agrees at 8 bases. The CDR3 is made up of 18 amino acids. Trimming took 0 bases from V and 5 from J; bases not matched to a gene: 15. Germline V CDR1 and CDR2: DFQATT, SNEGSKA (reference sequence). The CDR3 DNA is TGCAGTGCTAGAGATCTCCCAGGGGGCGCGAGTTGGGAAAACATTCAGTACTTC. Translated: CSARDLPGGASWENIQYF.

Only one count was recorded for this clonotype. The rearrangement uses TRBV12-3 or TRBV12-4 and TRBJ1-6; 12 positions match TRBD1. The CDR3 is 15 residues long. The J segment lost 9 bases and the V segment lost 6 bases, leaving 6 bases of the junction unmatched. Written as DNA, the CDR3 is TGTGCCAGCAGGACCGGGACAGGGGGCGGTTCACCCCTCCACTTT. Its protein is CASRTGTGGGSPLHF.

This clonotype was counted at least ten times. This chain joins TRBV13 and TRBJ2-7; TRBD2 agrees at 11 bases. This CDR3 has 15 residues. V shed 3 bases and J 1 base; nucleotides not matched to a gene: 2. CDR1 and CDR2 from the germline V gene are PRHDT and FYEKMQ (reference sequence). The CDR3 reads CASSFSGRASYEQYF. In DNA form, the CDR3 reads TGTGCCAGCAGCTTTAGCGGGAGGGCATCCTACGAGCAGTACTTC.

CDR3 coding DNA: TGTGCCACCAGTGATTCGAGAGTGGCAGGGCCTAATCAGCCCCAGCATTTT. Amino acid sequence: CATSDSRVAGPNQPQHF. The chain is built from TRBV24-1 and TRBJ1-5; tentative D call: TRBD1 (5 bases). The length of the CDR3 is 17 residues. The germline V gene encodes CDR1 KGHDR and CDR2 SFDVKD. V shed 2 bases and J shed 4 bases, with 17 bases lying between them.

This clonotype was seen repeatedly, ten times or more. J is TRBJ2-6 and V is TRBV29-1; 8 positions agree with TRBD1. There are 16 residues in the CDR3. Germline lookup yields CDR1 SQVTM and CDR2 ANQGSEA. V shed 6 bases, J shed 0 bases, and the junction held 7 bases outside the gene matches. The CDR3 protein is CSVMDRENSGANVLTF. The CDR3 nucleotides read TGCAGCGTGATGGACAGGGAAAACTCTGGGGCCAACGTCCTGACTTTC.